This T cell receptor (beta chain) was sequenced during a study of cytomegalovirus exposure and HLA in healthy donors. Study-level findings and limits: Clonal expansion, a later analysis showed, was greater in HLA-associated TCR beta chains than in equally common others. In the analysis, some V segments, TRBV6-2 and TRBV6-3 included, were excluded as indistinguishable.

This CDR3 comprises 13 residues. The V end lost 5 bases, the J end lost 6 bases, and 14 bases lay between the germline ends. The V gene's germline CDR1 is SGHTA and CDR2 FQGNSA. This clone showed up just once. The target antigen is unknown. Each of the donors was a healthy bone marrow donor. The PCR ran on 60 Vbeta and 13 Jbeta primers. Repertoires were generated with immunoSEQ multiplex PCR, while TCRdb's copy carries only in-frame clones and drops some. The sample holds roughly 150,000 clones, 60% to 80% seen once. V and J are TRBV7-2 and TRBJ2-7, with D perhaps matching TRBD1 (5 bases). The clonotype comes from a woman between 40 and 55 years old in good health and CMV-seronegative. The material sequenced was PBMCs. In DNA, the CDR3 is TGTGCCAGCAGCCCACCCGACAGCCGCGAGCAGTACTTC. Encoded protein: CASSPPDSREQYF.